The 25 T cell receptor beta chains below were found in one sample sequenced in a study of Graves' ophthalmopathy and Graves' hyperthyroidism. Amplifying from RNA transcripts, the study obtained TCR beta CDR3 regions. First-round RT-PCR employed HTBI primers, with a second-round multiplex PCR after it. One entry per CDR3 protein results from TCRdb running MiXCR on the multiplex PCR reads. The sample holds around 670,000 distinct CDR3 sequences, roughly 41% seen once. The sequenced material came from peripheral blood. Receptor source: an adult man with Graves' ophthalmopathy.

Concerning this clonotype: With a much larger clone just one base away, this may be a read error. The chain combines TRBV7-9 with TRBJ1-4, with D possibly TRBD1 on 6 matching bases. CDR3 length equals 14 residues. Germline V gene lookup returns CDR1 SEHNR and CDR2 FQNEAQ (reference sequence). CDR3 in amino acids: CASSLWAGDEKLVF. The CDR3 DNA reads as TGTGCCAGCAGCTTATGGGCAGGGGATGAGAAACTGGTTTTT.

V and J are TRBV2 and TRBJ2-6; D gene unclear. Germline V gives CDR1 SNHLY, CDR2 FYNNEI. V lost 5 bases, J lost 10 bases, and 12 bases lay in between. The CDR3 spans 13 residues. The CDR3, as DNA: TGTGCCAGCAGTTCAGGCGGATTGAACGTCCTGACTTTC. It yields the protein CASSSGGLNVLTF.

This clonotype was observed many times. The chain has TRBV7-9 and TRBJ1-4, with D possibly being TRBD1 (6 bases). V was trimmed by 5 bases and J by 4 bases, leaving 14 bases between them. This CDR3 is built from 15 residues. Germline V gives CDR1 SEHNR, CDR2 FQNEAQ (reference sequence). The CDR3 is CASSPLQGNNEKLFF. In DNA, the CDR3 is TGTGCCAGCAGCCCACTACAGGGTAATAATGAAAAACTGTTTTTT.

V and J are TRBV5-6 and TRBJ2-2, with 9 bases that match TRBD1. Germline V gives CDR1 SGHDT, CDR2 YYEEEE. J lost 4 bases, V lost 5 bases, and 3 bases had no gene match. This CDR3 has 14 amino acids. The CDR3 here is CASREDRGTGELFF. The CDR3 bases are TGTGCCAGCAGGGAGGACAGGGGCACCGGGGAGCTGTTTTTT.

This clonotype was observed at least ten times. The chain recombines TRBV2 with TRBJ1-2; TRBD1 might be the D (6 bases). Trimming removed 7 bases from V and 3 bases from J, with 15 bases in between. There are 14 residues in the CDR3. Germline loops: CDR1 SNHLY, CDR2 FYNNEI. CDR3 bases: TGTGCCAGCAAACAGGGAGGTTGGGACTATGGCTACACCTTC. Residues: CASKQGGWDYGYTF.

This clonotype was recorded only once. The chain couples TRBV12-3 or TRBV12-4 to TRBJ1-2; 7 bases line up with TRBD1. V lost 6 bases, J lost 0 bases, and 10 bases stayed unmatched. The CDR3 loop spans 16 amino acids. This chain's CDR3 is CASRHKSGQSNYGYTF. DNA for the CDR3: TGTGCCAGCAGACACAAATCGGGACAGTCTAACTATGGCTACACCTTC.

The V and J genes are TRBV15 and TRBJ1-5, with D perhaps TRBD1 (5 bases). The CDR3 has 16 residues. Trimming pared 3 bases from V and 7 bases from J, leaving 19 bases between. CDR1 is LNHNV, CDR2 YYDKDF, per germline (reference sequence). The CDR3 region is CATSRDTTGMGQPQHF. The DNA for the CDR3 is TGTGCCACCAGCAGGGACACAACGGGAATGGGACAGCCCCAGCATTTT.

This clonotype came up many times. The chain recombines TRBV7-9 with TRBJ1-1, with D possibly TRBD1 on 5 matching bases. Germline assignment: CDR1 SEHNR and CDR2 FQNEAQ (reference sequence). V shed 1 base and J shed 11 bases, with 17 bases lying between them. The CDR3 is 14 amino acids. The CDR3 loop is CASSLVGEGLTAFF. The CDR3 region has the DNA TGTGCCAGCAGCTTAGTGGGTGAGGGACTTACGGCTTTCTTT.

The chain recombines TRBV20-1 with TRBJ2-7, with 14 nucleotides matching TRBD2. Trimming removed 5 bases from V and 1 base from J; junction bases left unmatched: 4. This CDR3 contains 15 residues. Germline CDR1 is DFQATT and CDR2 is SNEGSKA (reference sequence). In nucleotides, the CDR3 is TGCAGTGCTCTGGGACTAGCGGGAGTGTCCTACGAGCAGTACTTC. Translated, it gives CSALGLAGVSYEQYF.

Details on this clonotype: The conserved phenylalanine or tryptophan is not found at the CDR3 terminus, so this likely reflects a read error. The chain carries TRBV5-4 and TRBJ1-3; the D is unclear. Looked up from germline, CDR1 is SGHNT and CDR2 is YYREEE (reference sequence). The CDR3 sequence is 15 residues long. The V and J ends lost 4 bases and 0 bases respectively, with 11 bases between them. As DNA, the CDR3 is TGTGCCAGCAGCACCGACATACTCTCTGGAAACACCATATATCTT. This encodes CASSTDILSGNTIYL.

V and J are TRBV2 and TRBJ2-7, with D maybe TRBD1 (6 bases). Per germline, CDR1 SNHLY and CDR2 FYNNEI. V was pared by 7 bases and J by 4 bases, with 23 bases between. The CDR3 runs 16 residues. The CDR3 reads CASTLPPGQHTYEQYF. The CDR3 DNA sequence: TGTGCCAGCACCCTACCCCCCGGACAGCACACTTACGAGCAGTACTTC.

The sample holds many counts of this clonotype. The chain employs TRBV24-1 and TRBJ1-5; 10 bases agree with TRBD1. The CDR3 is 16 residues long. V lost 4 bases and J lost 6; bases outside the gene matches: 8. Germline CDR1 is KGHDR and CDR2 is SFDVKD. In DNA form, the CDR3 reads TGTGCCACCAGTGACCCAGGGACAGGGGAGGGTCAGCCCCAGCATTTT. Its protein product is CATSDPGTGEGQPQHF.

The J gene is TRBJ1-1, the V gene TRBV27; TRBD1 is a possible D gene (5 bases). The length of the CDR3 is 11 residues. Per germline, CDR1 MNHEY and CDR2 SMNVEV (reference sequence). V lost 9 bases, J lost 5 bases, and 10 bases lay in between. Here the CDR3 reads CASTQGTEAFF. CDR3 DNA sequence: TGTGCCAGTACTCAGGGAACTGAAGCTTTCTTT.

This clonotype was seen many times. The chain couples TRBV5-1 to TRBJ1-1; D gene unclear. This CDR3 region has 14 residues. The V and J ends lost 0 bases and 5 bases respectively, with 11 bases between them. CDR1 is SGHRS and CDR2 is YFSETQ in the germline V gene. DNA of the CDR3: TGCGCCAGCAGCTTGGTGGAGTCCAGGACTGAAGCTTTCTTT. Its translation is CASSLVESRTEAFF. Complete variable domain (other parts from reference TRBV5-1 and TRBJ1-1): KAGVTQTPRYLIKTRGQQVTLSCSPISGHRSVSWYQQTPGQGLQFLFEYFSETQRNKGNFPGRFSGRQFSNSRSEMNVSTLELGDSALYLCASSLVESRTEAFFGQGTRLTVV.

The chain recombines TRBV20-1 with TRBJ2-7; 9 nucleotides agree with TRBD1. V shed 0 bases and J 5 bases; nucleotides not matched to a gene: 8. Germline V gene lookup returns CDR1 DFQATT and CDR2 SNEGSKA (reference sequence). The CDR3 runs 15 residues. CDR3 sequence: CSARDGGTGYNEQYF. DNA for the CDR3: TGCAGTGCTAGAGATGGGGGGACAGGGTATAACGAGCAGTACTTC.

The chain links TRBV25-1 to TRBJ2-1; 11 positions match TRBD2. V lost 5 bases to trimming and J lost 2 bases; unmatched junction nucleotides: 2. CDR1 is MGHDK and CDR2 is SYGVNS in the germline V gene. The CDR3 has 15 amino acids. The CDR3 bases are TGTGCCAGCAGTATAGCGGGGGGGCCCTACAATGAGCAGTTCTTC. Encoded protein: CASSIAGGPYNEQFF.

This clonotype was seen repeatedly, ten times or more. The V and J genes are TRBV7-9 and TRBJ2-5; 7 bases are shared with TRBD2. The CDR3 contains 14 residues. The germline gives CDR1 SEHNR, CDR2 FQNEAQ (reference sequence). J lost 5 bases, V lost 5 bases, and 8 bases had no gene match. The CDR3, as DNA: TGTGCCAGCAGCCCCCGACCCGGGAGGGAGACCCAGTACTTC. Translation gives CASSPRPGRETQYF.

In this sample, this clonotype turned up once. Given the absence of the conserved phenylalanine or tryptophan at the CDR3 end, a read error is likely. The DNA is left out, because the CDR3 cannot be placed on it with certainty; the CDR3 is given as TCRdb lists it. The chain joins TRBV7-9 to TRBJ2-2; TRBD1, the D gene given by the table, was not confirmed from the DNA. Including both end residues, the CDR3 is 8 amino acids long. Germline V CDR1 and CDR2: SEHNR, FQNEAQ (reference sequence). The CDR3 here is CASRWGAD.

On this clonotype: A much larger clone differs by one base, so this may be a read error. J is TRBJ1-5 and V is TRBV29-1; unclear D gene. Germline lookup yields CDR1 SQVTM and CDR2 ANQGSEA. The CDR3 contains 14 residues. Trimming stripped 1 base from V and 3 bases from J, with 10 bases between. The CDR3 protein is CSVEVGSANQPQHF. CDR3 sequence (DNA): TGCAGCGTTGAAGTTGGAAGTGCCAATCAGCCCCAGCATTTT.

The rearrangement uses TRBV9 and TRBJ2-5; no definite D call. The CDR3 spans 16 residues. Deletions cut 4 bases from V and 1 base from J, with 17 bases between. From germline, CDR1 is SGDLS and CDR2 YYNGEE. CDR3 region: CASSQDHRSFQETQYF. The CDR3 DNA is TGTGCCAGCAGCCAAGATCACCGGTCCTTCCAAGAGACCCAGTACTTC.

This sequence joins TRBV15 and TRBJ1-2; 10 bases align to TRBD1. The CDR3 is 14 amino acids. Germline V lookup: CDR1 LNHNV, CDR2 YYDKDF (reference sequence). V lost 5 bases and J lost 7; bases outside the gene matches: 7. The CDR3 region has the DNA TGTGCCACCAGCCGCGGGACAGGGGATGGTGGCTACACCTTC. Protein: CATSRGTGDGGYTF.

The sample holds a few counts of this clonotype. The chain recombines TRBV29-1 with TRBJ2-7, with D unclear. The germline CDR1 and CDR2 sequences are SQVTM and ANQGSEA. V dropped 6 bases and J dropped 5 bases, with 11 bases sitting between them. The CDR3 has 11 residues. For the CDR3, the DNA is TGCAGCGTGAACATAGTCCACGAGCAGTACTTC. Translation: CSVNIVHEQYF.

CDR3 loop: CAIGTGEGYTF. The DNA of the CDR3 is TGTGCAATCGGGACAGGGGAGGGCTACACCTTC. The rearrangement uses TRBV6-1 and TRBJ1-2; 10 nucleotides line up with TRBD1. Germline CDR1 is MNHNS and CDR2 is SASEGT. The CDR3 spans 11 residues.

A remark on this clonotype: A single base separates this from a much larger clone, so it may be a read error. The chain employs TRBV20-1 and TRBJ1-1; 7 bases are a match to TRBD1. This CDR3 is 12 amino acids long. Germline V lookup: CDR1 DFQATT, CDR2 SNEGSKA (reference sequence). This CDR3 reads CGATGVGTEAFF. The CDR3 region has the DNA TGCGGTGCTACAGGGGTGGGCACTGAAGCTTTCTTT.

CDR3 sequence reads: CSARDLYSALHGVNTEAFF. DNA of the CDR3: TGCAGTGCTAGAGATCTTTACAGCGCGTTACATGGGGTGAACACTGAAGCTTTCTTT. The chain recombines TRBV20-1 with TRBJ1-1, with D hard to call. CDR1 DFQATT and CDR2 SNEGSKA come from the germline V gene (reference sequence). Trimming stripped 0 bases from V and 0 bases from J, with 23 bases between. CDR3 length: 19 residues.